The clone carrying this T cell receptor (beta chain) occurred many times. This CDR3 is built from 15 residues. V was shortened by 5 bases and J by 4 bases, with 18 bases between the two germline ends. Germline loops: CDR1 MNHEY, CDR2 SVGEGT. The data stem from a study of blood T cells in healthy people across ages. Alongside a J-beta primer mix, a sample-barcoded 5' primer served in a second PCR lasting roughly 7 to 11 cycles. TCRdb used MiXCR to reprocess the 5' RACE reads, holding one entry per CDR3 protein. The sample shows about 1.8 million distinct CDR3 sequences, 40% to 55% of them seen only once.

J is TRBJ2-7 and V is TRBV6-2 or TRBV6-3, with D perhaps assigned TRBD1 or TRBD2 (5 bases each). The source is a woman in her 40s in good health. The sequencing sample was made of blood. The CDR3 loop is CASSKLGRQGYEQYF. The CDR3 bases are TGTGCCAGCAGTAAACTGGGACGCCAAGGGTACGAGCAGTACTTC.